This section outlines one TCR beta chain sequence together with its context. Its antigen is not identified. These data come from a study of OX40 agonist ivuxolimab in advanced cancers. On the study more broadly: The eligibility criteria allowed prior anti-PD-1, anti-PD-L1 or anti-CTLA-4 therapy, and approximately 40% had some. One hepatocellular carcinoma and a couple of cutaneous melanoma patients partially responded.

Sequencing used immunoSEQ multiplex PCR; TCRdb keeps in-frame clones, though not all of them. The top ten hold about 0.51% of the sample, which has around 100,000 clones, around 93% seen once. With V trimmed by 3 bases and J by 4 bases, 4 bases remained unmatched. Germline loops: CDR1 WNHNN, CDR2 SYGVQD (reference sequence). The CDR3 is 17 amino acids. The study, taken as a whole, reports: Among the nonresponders, some also had low normalized T-cell clonal expansion.

The specimen comprised CD4+ or CD8+ T cells sorted from blood, sampled in a trial of the OX40 agonist ivuxolimab. The gene calls are TRBV10-1 and TRBJ2-1; 15 bases align to TRBD2. This TCR was sampled from an adult with an advanced solid tumor such as melanoma, head and neck, liver or kidney cancer. The CDR3 loop is CASSDQGLAGGYNEQFF. CDR3 DNA: TGCGCCAGCAGTGACCAGGGACTAGCGGGAGGTTACAATGAGCAGTTCTTC.